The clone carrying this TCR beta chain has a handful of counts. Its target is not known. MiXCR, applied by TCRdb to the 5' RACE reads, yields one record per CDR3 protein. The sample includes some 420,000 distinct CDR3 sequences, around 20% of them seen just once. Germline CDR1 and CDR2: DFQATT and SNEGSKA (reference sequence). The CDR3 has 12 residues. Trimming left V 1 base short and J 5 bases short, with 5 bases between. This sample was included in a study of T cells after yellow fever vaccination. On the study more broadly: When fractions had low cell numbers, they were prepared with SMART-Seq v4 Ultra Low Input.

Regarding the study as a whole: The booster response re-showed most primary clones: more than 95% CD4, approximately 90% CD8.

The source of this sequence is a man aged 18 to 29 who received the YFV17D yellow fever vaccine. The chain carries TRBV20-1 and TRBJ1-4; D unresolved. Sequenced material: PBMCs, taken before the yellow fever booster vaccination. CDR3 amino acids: CSARAANEKLFF. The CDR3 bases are TGCAGTGCTAGAGCGGCGAATGAAAAACTGTTTTTT.